The clone carrying this T cell receptor (beta chain) was seen at least ten times. The antigen remains undetermined. As for time point: newly diagnosed GD, antithyroid drugs for less than 3 months. Isolated PBMC RNA provided the starting material for the TCR library. Building of the TCR beta libraries involved iRepertoire HTBI primers and Arm-PCR of CDR3 regions. TCRdb analysed the multiplex PCR reads with MiXCR anew, one entry per CDR3 protein. The data show roughly 420,000 distinct CDR3 sequences, with 16% seen just once and about 11% held by the top ten. The CDR3 spans 17 residues. Germline assignment: CDR1 LGHDT and CDR2 YNNKEL (reference sequence). V shed 0 bases, J shed 10 bases, and the junction held 13 bases outside the gene matches. The source of the sample is a study of regulatory T cells in long-lasting Graves disease. Study-wide findings and caveats: A greater number of public clonotypes (approximately 2,500) was shared by persistent patients than by new patients (around 1,000).

These same data were also listed under a study on T cells in Graves' hyperthyroidism and ophthalmopathy.

The sample in question was peripheral blood mononuclear cells (PBMCs), obtained at new diagnosis, from a patient treated with antithyroid drugs. The sequence was obtained from a woman in her twenties or thirties with Graves disease. J is TRBJ2-1 and V is TRBV3-1, with 9 bases lining up with TRBD1. CDR3 in amino acids: CASSQDKGTGRGLEQFF. CDR3 nucleotides: TGTGCCAGCAGCCAAGATAAGGGGACAGGGAGGGGACTGGAGCAGTTCTTC.